The 17 T cell receptor beta chains below all came from one sample that was sequenced in a study of glioma-infiltrating T cells after dendritic cell vaccination. Generated by immunoSEQ multiplex PCR, the TCRdb table keeps only in-frame clones and is missing some. The sample has approximately 82,000 clones, about 87% seen once. Sequences were derived from blood, sampled before dendritic cell vaccination. The receptor source for this set is a human donor with glioblastoma.

The chain is built from TRBV30 and TRBJ2-7; 8 bases align to TRBD2. CDR1 is GTSNPN, CDR2 SVGIG, per germline (reference sequence). CDR3 size: 15 residues. V dropped 5 bases and J dropped 0; count of bases not matched to a gene: 9. CDR3 region: CAWAPASGHSYEQYF. The CDR3 region has the DNA TGTGCCTGGGCCCCGGCTAGCGGGCACTCCTACGAGCAGTACTTC.

This chain joins TRBV13 and TRBJ1-2, with D possibly matching TRBD1 (6 bases). The V and J ends lost 9 bases and 5 bases respectively, with 19 bases between them. CDR3 size: 14 residues. Germline V gene lookup returns CDR1 PRHDT and CDR2 FYEKMQ (reference sequence). In DNA form, the CDR3 reads TGTGCCAGTAGAGAGCGGGGGGCTCGGTATGGCTACACCTTC. It translates to CASRERGARYGYTF.

The chain's CDR3 is CASSLGRLAGVVSDTQYF. In DNA form, the CDR3 reads TGTGCCAGCAGCTTAGGTCGTCTAGCGGGAGTGGTATCTGATACGCAGTATTTT. V gene TRBV7-8 combines with J gene TRBJ2-3, with 10 bases that match TRBD2. In germline, CDR1 is SGHVS, CDR2 FQNEAQ. This CDR3 is built from 18 residues. V shed 1 base, J shed 6 bases, and the junction held 13 bases outside the gene matches. The full variable domain, completed using reference TRBV7-8 and TRBJ2-3, is GAGVSQSPRYKVAKRGQDVALRCDPISGHVSLFWYQQALGQGPEFLTYFQNEAQLDKSGLPSDRFFAERPEGSVSTLKIQRTQQEDSAVYLCASSLGRLAGVVSDTQYFGPGTRLTVL.

This rearrangement joins TRBV18 to TRBJ2-7; 8 bases fit TRBD1. V shed 6 bases and J 5 bases; nucleotides not matched to a gene: 9. This CDR3 contains 14 residues. The germline V gene has CDR1 KGHSH and CDR2 LQKENI. The CDR3 loop reads CASSPGQGLDEQYF. The CDR3 DNA sequence: TGTGCCAGCTCCCCTGGACAGGGTCTCGACGAGCAGTACTTC.

The rearrangement uses TRBV4-1 and TRBJ1-3; D is ambiguous. This CDR3 region has 15 residues. Trimming removed 6 bases from V and 0 bases from J, with 12 bases in between. Germline lookup yields CDR1 MGHRA and CDR2 YSYEKL. CDR3 amino acids: CASSRSWISGNTIYF. In DNA form, the CDR3 reads TGCGCCAGCAGTCGGAGTTGGATCTCTGGAAACACCATATATTTT.

The chain links TRBV6-1 to TRBJ1-2; D possibly corresponds to TRBD1 (6 bases). CDR1 and CDR2 (germline): MNHNS, SASEGT. CDR3 length equals 17 residues. V lost 0 bases and J 8 bases, leaving 22 bases between the germline ends. The CDR3 loop reads CASSEALLTTGLRGYTF. The CDR3 DNA is TGTGCCAGCAGTGAAGCCCTACTTACTACAGGGTTAAGAGGCTACACCTTC.

The chain employs TRBV4-2 and TRBJ2-5; TRBD2 agrees at 12 bases. V lost 1 base, J lost 1 base, and 1 base stayed unmatched. CDR3 length: 16 amino acids. Per germline, CDR1 LGHNA and CDR2 YNFKEQ. The DNA for the CDR3 is TGTGCCAGCAGCCAAGGGACTAGCGGGATCCAAGAGACCCAGTACTTC. It is translated as CASSQGTSGIQETQYF.

V and J are TRBV2 and TRBJ2-1; 12 bases agree with TRBD1. V was clipped by 3 bases and J by 5 bases; unmatched bases: 5. The CDR3 is made up of 16 amino acids. Per the germline V gene, CDR1 is SNHLY and CDR2 is FYNNEI. The CDR3 loop is CASSEGDRGPNNEQFF. DNA of the CDR3: TGTGCCAGCAGTGAGGGGGACAGGGGGCCAAACAATGAGCAGTTCTTC.

This sequence joins TRBV6-1 and TRBJ1-1; D remains ambiguous. The V end lost 0 bases, the J end lost 1 base, and 9 bases lay between the germline ends. CDR3 size: 15 residues. The germline gives CDR1 MNHNS, CDR2 SASEGT. CDR3 DNA: TGTGCCAGCAGTGAAGCCGGGGTACAGAACACTGAAGCTTTCTTT. Amino acids: CASSEAGVQNTEAFF.

V is TRBV6-1 and J is TRBJ1-6, with 9 nucleotides matching TRBD1. The junction had 2 bases not matched to a gene; V was cut back by 8 bases and J by 9 bases. The CDR3 has 12 amino acids. Germline V gene data show CDR1 as MNHNS and CDR2 as SASEGT. CDR3 protein: CASWDRASPLHF. As DNA, the CDR3 is TGTGCCAGCTGGGACAGGGCTTCACCCCTCCACTTT.

This clone was picked up a small number of times. This chain connects TRBV28 to TRBJ1-5; possibly TRBD1 for D (5 bases). CDR1 and CDR2 from the germline V gene are MDHEN and SYDVKM. The V end was cut by 5 bases, the J end by 9 bases, with 11 bases between. The CDR3 sequence is 12 residues long. The CDR3 here is CASSPPRGPQHF. CDR3 in DNA: TGTGCCAGCAGTCCCCCTAGGGGGCCCCAGCATTTT.

CDR3 DNA sequence: TGTGCCAGCAGCCAATCAATGGGCGGAAACACCATATATTTT. Its translation is CASSQSMGGNTIYF. The rearrangement links TRBV11-1 to TRBJ1-3; D is ambiguous. Germline-derived CDR1 and CDR2 are SGHAT and FQDESV (reference sequence). This CDR3 comprises 14 residues. The V end was cut by 5 bases, the J end by 4 bases, with 12 bases between.

The gene calls are TRBV7-3 and TRBJ2-5, with 9 bases fitting TRBD2. The trim removed 8 bases at V and 2 bases at J, leaving 3 bases unmatched. The CDR3 length is 13 residues. Germline-derived CDR1 and CDR2 are SGHTA and FQGTGA. The CDR3 reads CASATSGQETQYF. The CDR3 bases are TGTGCCAGCGCCACTAGCGGGCAAGAGACCCAGTACTTC.

The genes are TRBV19 and TRBJ1-2, with D possibly TRBD1 on 5 matching bases. The V end lost 2 bases, the J end lost 2 bases, and 9 bases lay between the germline ends. Looked up from germline, CDR1 is LNHDA and CDR2 is SQIVND (reference sequence). The CDR3 extends over 14 amino acids. The DNA of the CDR3 is TGTGCCAGTAGTATACTGGGGGGGAACTATGGCTACACCTTC. Translated: CASSILGGNYGYTF.

V gene TRBV2 combines with J gene TRBJ1-2; possibly TRBD1 for D (6 bases). The germline V and J ends were trimmed by 8 bases and 2 bases, with 15 bases remaining between them. Germline V gene sequence: CDR1 SNHLY, CDR2 FYNNEI. The CDR3 loop spans 14 amino acids. CDR3 protein: CASRQDFSNYGYTF. DNA of the CDR3: TGTGCCAGCCGACAGGATTTCAGCAACTATGGCTACACCTTC.

The rearrangement uses TRBV5-1 and TRBJ2-5, with D perhaps TRBD1 (6 bases). V shed 5 bases and J shed 1 base, with 15 bases lying between them. The germline V gene encodes CDR1 SGHRS and CDR2 YFSETQ. The CDR3 length is 15 residues. CDR3 protein: CASRDTGQFQETQYF. CDR3 in DNA: TGCGCCAGCAGGGATACCGGACAGTTCCAAGAGACCCAGTACTTC.

The V gene is TRBV5-5, the J gene TRBJ2-5; D gene uncertain. The CDR3 has 15 amino acids. V lost 3 bases to trimming and J lost 1 base, with 13 bases between them. CDR1 SGHKS and CDR2 YYEKEE come from the germline V gene (reference sequence). In DNA form, the CDR3 reads TGTGCCAGCAGCTCCCTACTAACGCTCCAAGAGACCCAGTACTTC. Protein: CASSSLLTLQETQYF.